Listed below are T cell receptor beta chains from one sample, sequenced in a study of long-term antiretroviral therapy in people with HIV. The data were produced by immunoSEQ multiplex PCR, yet TCRdb's version contains in-frame clones alone and is incomplete. The sample yields about 10,000 clones, roughly four fifths seen once. This sample comprised unsorted PBMCs, obtained 0.7 years after starting antiretroviral therapy. The source is a man aged 35 to 55 with HIV. The CDR3 runs from the conserved cysteine through the conserved F or W. The D gene is left open where the match is weak. Expanded clones are given a class, and other clones once, few, many or no size at all.

J gene	V gene	D gene	clone size	CDR3 protein	CDR3 DNA
TRBJ2-1	TRBV7-3	.	.	CASSLEIDNEQFF	TGTGCCAGCAGCTTAGAAATCGACAATGAGCAGTTCTTC
TRBJ1-2	TRBV7-9	.	.	CAVEVAEHYTF	TGTGCCGTAGAGGTGGCGGAACACTACACCTTC
TRBJ2-1	TRBV7-9	.	.	CASSSRGSYNEQFF	TGTGCCAGCAGCTCGCGCGGCTCCTACAATGAGCAGTTCTTC
TRBJ2-3	TRBV7-8	.	.	CASSLTVSGSTDTQYF	TGTGCCAGCAGCCTAACCGTCTCCGGGAGCACAGATACGCAGTATTTT
TRBJ2-1	TRBV7-3	.	once	CASSLSGKAYNEQFF	TGTGCCAGCAGCTTAAGCGGCAAAGCCTACAATGAGCAGTTCTTC
TRBJ2-7	TRBV7-9	TRBD1	.	CASSSTGGAFYEQYF	TGTGCCAGCAGCTCGACAGGGGGCGCGTTCTACGAGCAGTACTTC
TRBJ1-5	TRBV10-2	.	.	CASRPLGGANQPQHF	TGCGCCAGCAGGCCGCTTGGGGGGGCGAATCAGCCCCAGCATTTT
TRBJ1-1	TRBV19	.	.	CASRVAGTEAFF	TGTGCCAGTAGAGTAGCGGGCACTGAAGCTTTCTTT
TRBJ2-1	TRBV7-3	.	medium-sized	CASSEGNEQFF	TGTGCCAGCAGCGAGGGCAATGAGCAGTTCTTC
TRBJ1-2	TRBV30	.	.	CAWFPGADGYTF	TGTGCCTGGTTCCCGGGGGCTGATGGCTACACCTTC
TRBJ2-6	TRBV2	TRBD2	.	CASRGGKALSGANVLTF	TGTGCCAGCAGGGGGGGGAAGGCCCTCTCTGGGGCCAACGTCCTGACTTTC
TRBJ2-1	TRBV19	TRBD1	.	CASTDRGYTSGEQFF	TGTGCCAGTACCGACAGGGGGTACACAAGTGGTGAGCAGTTCTTC
TRBJ2-7	TRBV11-2	TRBD2	.	CASSLGGRAEEQYF	TGTGCCAGCAGCTTAGGCGGGAGGGCCGAAGAGCAGTACTTC
TRBJ2-7	TRBV19	TRBD1	.	CASSIRRDSYEQYF	TGTGCCAGTAGTATTCGTCGGGACAGTTACGAGCAGTACTTC
TRBJ2-7	TRBV5-1	.	.	CASSLAQGGFYEQYF	TGCGCCAGCAGCTTGGCCCAAGGTGGATTCTACGAGCAGTACTTC
TRBJ2-7	TRBV29-1	TRBD1	.	CSVRTGGYEQYF	TGCAGCGTTCGGACAGGGGGCTACGAGCAGTACTTC